Only one count was recorded for the clone carrying this TCR beta chain. As handled by the study authors: Using reference gene primer amplification, nucleated cell counts were estimated. The assay was immunoSEQ multiplex PCR, and TCRdb's table has in-frame clones only and misses some. V and J calls and clone size are copied from that table; D and trimming were computed from the DNA. This sample has about 240,000 clones, with around four fifths found just once. These data are taken from a study of blood T cell repertoires in COVID-19. Background on the study: Sites in the United States, Italy and Spain provided acute and convalescent COVID-19 samples. T cells, B-cell-depleted T cells, or PBMCs provided the cDNA or gDNA that served as material.

This CDR3 region has 13 residues. CDR1 is MDHEN, CDR2 SYDVKM, per germline. J was trimmed by 11 bases and V by 1 base; bases with no gene match: 7. This chain joins TRBV28 and TRBJ1-1, with 7 bases that match TRBD1. This TCR was sampled from a man aged 25-40 years who had recovered from COVID-19. The sample taken for sequencing was peripheral blood. The CDR3 here is CASSLSDRVYAFF. CDR3 in DNA: TGTGCCAGCAGTTTATCCGACAGGGTGTATGCTTTCTTT.